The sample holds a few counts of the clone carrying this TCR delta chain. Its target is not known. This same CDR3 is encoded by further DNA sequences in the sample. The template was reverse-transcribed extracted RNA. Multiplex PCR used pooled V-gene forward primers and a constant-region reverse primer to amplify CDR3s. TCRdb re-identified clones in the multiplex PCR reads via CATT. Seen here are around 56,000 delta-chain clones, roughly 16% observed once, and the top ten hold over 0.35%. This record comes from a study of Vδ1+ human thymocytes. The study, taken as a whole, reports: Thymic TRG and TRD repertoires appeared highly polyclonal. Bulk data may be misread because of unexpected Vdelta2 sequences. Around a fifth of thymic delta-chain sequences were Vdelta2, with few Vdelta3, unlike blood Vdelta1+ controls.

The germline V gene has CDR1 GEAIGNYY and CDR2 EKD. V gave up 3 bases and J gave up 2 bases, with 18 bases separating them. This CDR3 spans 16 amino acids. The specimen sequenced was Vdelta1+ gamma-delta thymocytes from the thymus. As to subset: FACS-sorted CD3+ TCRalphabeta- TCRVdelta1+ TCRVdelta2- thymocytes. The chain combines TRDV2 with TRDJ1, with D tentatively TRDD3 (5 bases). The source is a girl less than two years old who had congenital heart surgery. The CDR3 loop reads CACDWPYARDTDKLIF. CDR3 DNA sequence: TGTGCCTGTGACTGGCCTTACGCCCGGGATACCGATAAACTCATCTTT.